This T cell receptor (beta chain) was observed in a study of T cell responses to AZD1222 COVID-19 vaccine. Study at large: Investigators merged groups given second doses at roughly 4 or roughly 12 weeks.

Sequencing was performed with immunoSEQ multiplex PCR; in TCRdb, only in-frame clones are kept and a portion is missing. This table has 95,000 to 150,000 clones, approximately 92% appearing once. V gave up 4 bases and J gave up 2 bases; unmatched junction bases: 5. The CDR3 length is 15 residues. Germline loops: CDR1 SGHVS, CDR2 FNYEAQ. The source material was peripheral blood, sampled on day 0 of AZD1222 vaccination. The chain combines TRBV7-6 with TRBJ2-7; 10 nucleotides agree with TRBD1. This TCR came from an adult in good health. CDR3 region: CASSSVDRGPYEQYF. The DNA for the CDR3 is TGTGCCAGCAGCTCAGTCGACAGGGGGCCCTACGAGCAGTACTTC.